This T cell receptor beta chain comes out of a study of control samples from healthy donors and cancer patients. The germline CDR1 and CDR2 sequences are SQVTM and ANQGSEA. The CDR3 covers 14 residues. Trimming pared 5 bases from V and 2 bases from J, leaving 13 bases between. TCRdb keeps only in-frame clones here, not all; method: immunoSEQ multiplex PCR. The data contain 190,000 or so clones, approximately 92% of them singletons. The chain uses TRBV29-1 and TRBJ2-1; tentatively, D is TRBD2 (7 bases). The source of this sequence is a man aged 18 to 30 in good health. The sequenced material came from blood. The CDR3 sequence is CSVQGGGPYNEQFF. CDR3 bases: TGCAGCGTTCAAGGGGGGGGCCCCTACAATGAGCAGTTCTTC.